The clone carrying this T cell receptor beta chain was seen just once. Antigen: not known. This record comes from a study of shared clonotypes between healthy human individuals. Study-level background: Donors consisted of two women and a few men between 18 and 49. Each donor's CD8 memory used one plate, CD8 naive two, each CD4 subset three. General study points: Clonotypes not shared had lower generation probabilities than those common to all four donors.

Profiled with immunoSEQ multiplex PCR; TCRdb holds only in-frame clones, not every one. The top ten hold 0.067% of the sample, which has about 180,000 clones, approximately 92% seen once. CDR3 length: 15 residues. V was pared by 4 bases and J by 6 bases, with 12 bases of the junction left unmatched. From germline, CDR1 is MGHDK and CDR2 SYGVNS. J is TRBJ2-7 and V is TRBV25-1, with 7 bases matching TRBD2. The sample consisted of naive CD4+ T cells sorted from blood. Subset defined: CD45RA+ positively selected. The source of this sequence is a woman aged 25-40 years in good health. The chain's CDR3 is CASSATGLQPPEQYF. DNA of the CDR3: TGTGCCAGCAGTGCTACGGGACTACAGCCCCCCGAGCAGTACTTC.